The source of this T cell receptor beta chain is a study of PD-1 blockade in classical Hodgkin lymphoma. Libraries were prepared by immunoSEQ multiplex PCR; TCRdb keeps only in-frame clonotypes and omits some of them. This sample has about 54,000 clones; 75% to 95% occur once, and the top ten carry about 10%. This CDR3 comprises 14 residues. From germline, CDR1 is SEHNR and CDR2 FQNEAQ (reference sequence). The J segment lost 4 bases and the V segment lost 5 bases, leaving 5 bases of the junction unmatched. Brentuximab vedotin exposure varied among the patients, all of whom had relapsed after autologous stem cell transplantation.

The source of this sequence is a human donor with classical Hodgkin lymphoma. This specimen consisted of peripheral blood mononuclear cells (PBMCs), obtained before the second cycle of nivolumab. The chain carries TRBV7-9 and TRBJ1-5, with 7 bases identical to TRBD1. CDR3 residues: CASSKTGSNQPQHF. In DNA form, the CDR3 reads TGTGCCAGCAGCAAGACAGGGTCGAATCAGCCCCAGCATTTT. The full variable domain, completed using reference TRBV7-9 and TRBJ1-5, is DTGVSQNPRHKITKRGQNVTFRCDPISEHNRLYWYRQTLGQGPEFLTYFQNEAQLEKSRLLSDRFSAERPKGSFSTLEIQRTEQGDSAMYLCASSKTGSNQPQHFGDGTRLSIL.